The 12 T cell receptor beta chains given below trace back to one sample, sequenced in a study of tumor-infiltrating lymphocytes in oesophageal squamous cell carcinoma. MiXCR, run by TCRdb on the PCR reads, gives a single entry per CDR3 protein. Of under 3,500 distinct CDR3 sequences listed, 16% are singletons. The sample comprised esophageal tumor tissue. The source of these receptors is a male donor with esophageal squamous cell carcinoma.

This clonotype is classed as medium-sized. This chain connects TRBV6-1 to TRBJ2-1; 11 nucleotides line up with TRBD2. Per germline, CDR1 MNHNS and CDR2 SASEGT. CDR3 length: 15 amino acids. V gave up 5 bases and J gave up 8 bases; unmatched junction bases: 8. Here the CDR3 DNA reads TGTGCCAGCAGTCCCCTTAGCGGGGGGGCGCATGAGCAGTTCTTC. It is translated as CASSPLSGGAHEQFF.

This clonotype was recorded once. The final CDR3 position lacks the conserved phenylalanine or tryptophan, pointing to a likely read error. The DNA is left out, because the CDR3 cannot be placed on it with certainty; the CDR3 is given as TCRdb lists it. This chain uses TRBV6-1 with TRBJ2-6. 8 amino acids form the CDR3, both terminal residues included. Germline CDR1 is MNHNS and CDR2 is SASEGT. This chain's CDR3 is CASSVRMT.

By sample fraction, this clonotype is medium-sized. V is TRBV11-1 and J is TRBJ1-5; D gene unclear. Trimming removed 3 bases at V and 4 bases at J, with 7 bases between. The CDR3 runs 13 residues. CDR1 is SGHAT, CDR2 FQDESV, per germline (reference sequence). The CDR3 is CASSLRANQPQHF. The CDR3 DNA follows: TGTGCCAGCAGCTTGAGGGCGAATCAGCCCCAGCATTTT.

This clonotype came up many times. The rearrangement joins TRBV19 to TRBJ1-1; TRBD1 might be the D (5 bases). The CDR3 covers 12 residues. V was clipped by 3 bases and J by 8 bases, with 10 bases between them. Germline V lookup: CDR1 LNHDA, CDR2 SQIVND (reference sequence). The CDR3 DNA reads TGTGCCAGTAGTATCCGGGGGAGGGAAGCTTTCTTT. Translating gives CASSIRGREAFF.

In the case of this clonotype: An end of the junction differs from the germline gene, which may be a read error. The chain recombines TRBV7-2 with TRBJ2-5; D assignment may be TRBD1 or TRBD2 (5 bases each). Near its end, the DNA agrees better with TRBJ2-1, so the J call may be wrong. This CDR3 contains 16 residues. Germline CDR1 and CDR2: SGHTA and FQGNSA. CDR3 in DNA: TGTGCCAGCAGGCCGGAAGGGGCGGGCTCCGACAAGGAGCAGTTCTTC. The encoded protein is CASRPEGAGSDKEQFF.

This clonotype has a count of ten or more. The genes are TRBV5-4 and TRBJ2-5; 10 positions agree with TRBD2. Germline loops: CDR1 SGHNT, CDR2 YYREEE (reference sequence). Trimming at V came to 0 bases and at J to 5 bases, leaving 16 bases not matched to a gene. The CDR3 extends over 19 amino acids. The CDR3 DNA is TGTGCCAGCAGCTTGGTGGTCGGGCGAGCGGGGGGGGTCTCGGAGACCCAGTACTTC. Protein product: CASSLVVGRAGGVSETQYF.

About this clonotype itself: The junction departs from germline at one end; a sequencing error may be responsible. This chain links TRBV7-3 with TRBJ2-1; D not certain. The CDR3 sequence is 15 residues long. Germline V gives CDR1 SGHTA, CDR2 FQGTGA. The CDR3 reads CASSLGSSCYNEQFF. CDR3 sequence (DNA): TGTGCGAGCAGCTTGGGGTCCAGCTGCTACAATGAGCAGTTCTTC.

This clonotype has ten or more counts. The chain combines TRBV5-6 with TRBJ2-2, with unresolved D. Germline V lookup: CDR1 SGHDT, CDR2 YYEEEE. Deletions cut 0 bases from V and 6 bases from J, with 6 bases between. This CDR3 spans 13 amino acids. CDR3 protein: CASSLAVAGELFF. Here the CDR3 DNA reads TGTGCCAGCAGCTTGGCCGTTGCCGGGGAGCTGTTTTTT.

The table lists this clonotype with many counts. This chain links TRBV11-3 with TRBJ2-2, with D possibly being TRBD2 (5 bases). The CDR3 is 13 residues long. From germline, CDR1 is SGHNT and CDR2 YENEEA. The V gene lost 1 base and the J gene lost 6 bases, with 6 bases spanning the gap. The CDR3 is CASSLGLPGELFF. The CDR3 bases are TGTGCCAGCAGCTTAGGACTACCCGGGGAGCTGTTTTTT.

By sample fraction, this clonotype is medium-sized (0.01 to 0.1%). The chain uses TRBV24-1 and TRBJ2-3; D may be TRBD1 (5 bases). This CDR3 contains 18 residues. The V gene lost 2 bases and the J gene lost 1 base, with 18 bases spanning the gap. CDR1 is KGHDR and CDR2 is SFDVKD in the germline V gene. CDR3 residues: CATSDWLWGATGTDTQYF. In DNA, the CDR3 is TGTGCCACCAGTGATTGGCTCTGGGGCGCTACCGGCACAGATACGCAGTATTTT.

A note on this clonotype: A much more abundant neighbour one base away suggests this may be a read error. This sequence joins TRBV5-6 and TRBJ2-3; D is possibly TRBD2 (5 bases). V shed 0 bases and J shed 14 bases, with 16 bases lying between them. The germline V gene encodes CDR1 SGHDT and CDR2 YYEEEE. This CDR3 has 13 residues. CDR3 coding DNA: TGTGCCAGCAGCTTGGCCGTTGCCGGGGAGCTGTATTTT. It yields the protein CASSLAVAGELYF. Using reference TRBV5-6 and TRBJ2-3 for the parts outside the CDR3, the full variable domain is DAGVTQSPTHLIKTRGQQVTLRCSPKSGHDTVSWYQQALGQGPQFIFQYYEEEERQRGNFPDRFSGHQFPNYSSELNVNALLLGDSALYLCASSLAVAGELYFGPGTRLTVL.

The chain recombines TRBV5-4 with TRBJ1-6; a weak D match, TRBD1 (6 bases). Trimming left V 5 bases short and J 0 bases short, with 9 bases between. The CDR3 sequence is 15 residues long. From germline, CDR1 is SGHNT and CDR2 YYREEE (reference sequence). The CDR3 sequence: CASRKGGSYNSPLHF. CDR3 nucleotides: TGTGCCAGCAGGAAAGGGGGCTCCTATAATTCACCCCTCCACTTT.